The clone carrying this T cell receptor (beta chain) was detected a few times. The V gene end was trimmed by 6 bases and the J gene end by 4 bases; junction bases not matched to a gene: 6. The length of the CDR3 is 15 residues. From germline, CDR1 is ENHRY and CDR2 SYGVKD. Profiled with immunoSEQ multiplex PCR; TCRdb holds only in-frame clones, not every one. The table lists around 250,000 clones, around 80% of them singletons, with less than 15% in the top ten. The entry originates in a study of control samples from healthy donors and cancer patients. Material for sequencing was PBMCs. This sequence was found in a woman in her fifties or sixties with lung cancer. This chain joins TRBV10-3 and TRBJ2-2; TRBD1 matches 9 bases. The CDR3 here is CAIRPGQGVTGELFF. In DNA, the CDR3 is TGTGCCATCAGACCGGGACAGGGTGTCACCGGGGAGCTGTTTTTT.